The entry below gives a single T cell receptor (beta chain) sequence along with its context. This entry belongs to a study of T cell responses to AZD1222 COVID-19 vaccine. Trimming took off 4 bases at V and 8 bases at J, with 21 bases between the two ends. The CDR3 is 16 residues long. CDR1 LNHDA and CDR2 SQIVND come from the germline V gene (reference sequence). Sequenced by immunoSEQ multiplex PCR; TCRdb stores in-frame clones only, minus some. Of 95,000 to 150,000 clones detected, around 89% appear once; the ten largest clones hold 4.2%. The sequencing used peripheral blood, collected on day 0 of AZD1222 vaccination. The V gene is TRBV19, the J gene TRBJ2-1; D is perhaps TRBD1 (6 bases). The TCR sequence derives from an adult in good health. The CDR3 loop is CASSTLLGGVRDEQFF. The CDR3 DNA reads TGTGCCAGTAGTACCCTACTAGGGGGAGTTCGGGATGAGCAGTTCTTC.